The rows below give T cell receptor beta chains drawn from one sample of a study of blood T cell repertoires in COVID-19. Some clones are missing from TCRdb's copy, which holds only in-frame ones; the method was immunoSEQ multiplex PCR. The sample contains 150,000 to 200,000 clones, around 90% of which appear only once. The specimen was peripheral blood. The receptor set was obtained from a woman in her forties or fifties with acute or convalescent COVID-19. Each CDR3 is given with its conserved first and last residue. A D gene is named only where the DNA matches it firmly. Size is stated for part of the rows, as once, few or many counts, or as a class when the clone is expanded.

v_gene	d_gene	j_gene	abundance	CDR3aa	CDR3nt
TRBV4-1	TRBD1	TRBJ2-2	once	CASSQVPRQGVNAGELFF	TGCGCCAGCAGCCAAGTCCCCCGACAGGGGGTCAACGCCGGGGAGCTGTTTTTT
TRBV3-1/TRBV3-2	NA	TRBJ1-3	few	CASSQGAGGGSGNTIYF	TGTGCCAGCAGCCAAGGGGCGGGAGGAGGCTCTGGAAACACCATATATTTT
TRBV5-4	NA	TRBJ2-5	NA	CASSLRGGETQYF	TGTGCCAGCAGCTTGCGGGGAGGAGAGACCCAGTACTTC
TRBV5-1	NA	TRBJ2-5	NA	CASSSAGGPETQYF	TGCGCCAGCAGCTCTGCCGGGGGGCCTGAGACCCAGTACTTC
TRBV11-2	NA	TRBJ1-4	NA	CASSSAGITEKLFF	TGTGCCAGCAGCTCGGCGGGGATTACGGAAAAACTGTTTTTT
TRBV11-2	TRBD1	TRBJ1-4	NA	CASSKGQAGSEKLFF	TGTGCCAGCAGTAAAGGACAGGCCGGGAGTGAAAAACTGTTTTTT
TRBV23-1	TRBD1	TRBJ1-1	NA	CASGIRGWRQGLRLSTEAFF	TGCGCCAGCGGGATTCGTGGATGGCGACAGGGTCTAAGACTGAGCACTGAAGCTTTCTTT
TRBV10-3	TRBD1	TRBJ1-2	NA	CAITQGQTLFTSGDGYTF	TGTGCCATCACCCAGGGACAGACCTTATTCACATCGGGCGATGGCTACACCTTC
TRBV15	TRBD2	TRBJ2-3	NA	CATSRGSLAGGPDTQYF	TGTGCCACCAGCAGAGGTTCCTTAGCGGGAGGGCCGGATACGCAGTATTTT
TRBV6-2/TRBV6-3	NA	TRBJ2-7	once	CASSRRGAYEQYF	TGTGCCAGCAGCCGCCGGGGGGCTTACGAGCAGTACTTC
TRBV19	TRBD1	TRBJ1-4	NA	CASSEGQLKIVTNEKLFF	TGTGCCAGTAGCGAGGGACAGTTAAAAATCGTAACTAATGAAAAACTGTTTTTT
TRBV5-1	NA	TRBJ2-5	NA	CASAGLGGVETQYF	TGCGCCAGCGCTGGTCTTGGAGGAGTAGAGACCCAGTACTTC
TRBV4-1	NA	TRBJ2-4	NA	CASSPRTAKNLLAKNIQYF	TGCGCCAGCAGCCCACGGACAGCCAAAAATTTACTAGCCAAAAACATTCAGTACTTC
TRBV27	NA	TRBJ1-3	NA	CASSPTGYSGNTIYF	TGTGCCAGCAGTCCTACAGGCTACTCTGGAAACACCATATATTTT
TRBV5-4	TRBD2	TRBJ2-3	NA	CASSLLAGTGTDTQYF	TGTGCCAGCAGCTTGTTAGCGGGGACGGGCACAGATACGCAGTATTTT
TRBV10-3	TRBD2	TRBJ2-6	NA	CAISESASGGAVGANVLTF	TGTGCCATCAGTGAGTCTGCCAGCGGGGGGGCCGTTGGGGCCAACGTCCTGACTTTC
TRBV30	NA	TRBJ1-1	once	CAWTRTRDTEAFF	TGTGCCTGGACTCGAACCCGAGACACTGAAGCTTTCTTT
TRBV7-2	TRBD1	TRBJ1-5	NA	CASSSLTGVGQPQHF	TGTGCCAGCAGCAGCCTAACAGGGGTGGGCCAGCCCCAGCATTTT
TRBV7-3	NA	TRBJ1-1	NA	CASSFGGVNTEAFF	TGTGCCAGCAGCTTCGGAGGGGTCAACACTGAAGCTTTCTTT
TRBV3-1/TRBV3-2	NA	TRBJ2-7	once	CASSQARAYEQYF	TGTGCCAGCAGCCAAGCACGAGCCTACGAGCAGTACTTC
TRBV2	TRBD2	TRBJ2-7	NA	CASTRTSGGDYEQYF	TGTGCCAGCACCAGGACTAGCGGGGGGGACTACGAGCAGTACTTC
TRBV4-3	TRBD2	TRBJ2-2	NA	CASSNGLAGNTGELFF	TGCGCCAGCAGCAACGGACTAGCAGGAAACACCGGGGAGCTGTTTTTT
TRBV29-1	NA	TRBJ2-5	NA	CSVEVQVETQYF	TGCAGCGTTGAAGTCCAGGTAGAGACCCAGTACTTC
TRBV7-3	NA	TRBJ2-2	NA	CASKAGVNTGELFF	TGTGCCAGCAAGGCAGGGGTGAACACCGGGGAGCTGTTTTTT
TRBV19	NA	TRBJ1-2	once	CAATSTPYGYTF	TGTGCCGCAACATCCACCCCCTATGGCTACACCTTC
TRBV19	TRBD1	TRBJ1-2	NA	CASSLTGIWDYTF	TGTGCCAGTAGCCTGACAGGGATCTGGGACTACACCTTC
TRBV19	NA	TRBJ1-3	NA	CASSSREPNTIYF	TGTGCCAGTAGTTCACGTGAGCCAAACACCATATATTTT
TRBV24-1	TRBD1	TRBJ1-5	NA	CATSETGGLQPQHF	TGTGCCACCAGTGAGACAGGGGGCTTACAGCCCCAGCATTTT
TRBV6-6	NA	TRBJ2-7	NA	CASSSIAAVGYEQYF	TGTGCCAGCAGCTCCATAGCGGCTGTAGGCTACGAGCAGTACTTC
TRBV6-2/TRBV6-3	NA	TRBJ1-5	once	CASSYPRTAYSNQPQHF	TGTGCCAGCAGTTACCCGAGGACAGCCTATAGCAATCAGCCCCAGCATTTT
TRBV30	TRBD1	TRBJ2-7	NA	CAWSRGPDEQYF	TGTGCCTGGAGTAGGGGGCCTGACGAGCAGTACTTC
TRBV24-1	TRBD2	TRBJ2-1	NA	CATELAGGLGINEQFF	TGTGCCACCGAGTTAGCGGGGGGGCTGGGTATCAATGAGCAGTTCTTC
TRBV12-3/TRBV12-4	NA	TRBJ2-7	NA	CASRLRGSYEQYF	TGTGCCAGCAGACTCAGGGGAAGCTACGAGCAGTACTTC